Listed here are 2 T cell receptor beta chains from one sample, sequenced in a study of regulatory T cells in long-lasting Graves disease. Building of the TCR beta libraries involved iRepertoire HTBI primers and Arm-PCR of CDR3 regions. TCRdb re-called the multiplex PCR reads with MiXCR, one entry per CDR3 protein. The sample contains over 250,000 distinct CDR3 sequences, 20% to 25% of which appear only once. This sample's time point: persistent/refractory GD, antithyroid drugs over 5 years with positive TRAb. Following extraction of RNA from PBMCs, that RNA was used to make the TCR library. Specimen: peripheral blood mononuclear cells (PBMCs), collected when the disease was refractory, from a patient treated with antithyroid drugs. The source of these receptors is a female donor with Graves disease.

The rearrangement joins TRBV12-3 or TRBV12-4 to TRBJ1-6; 10 positions match TRBD1. The CDR3 runs 14 residues. V lost 6 bases and J lost 10; bases outside the gene matches: 6. The CDR3 region is CASSSGTGVSPLHF. Written as DNA, the CDR3 is TGTGCCAGCAGCTCCGGGACAGGGGTCTCACCCCTCCACTTT.

The chain recombines TRBV9 with TRBJ2-2; 8 bases align to TRBD1. Germline lookup yields CDR1 SGDLS and CDR2 YYNGEE. The length of the CDR3 is 16 residues. Germline trimming cut 0 bases from V and 2 bases from J; bases unmatched to any gene: 3. CDR3 region: CASSVGGTGNTGELFF. CDR3 sequence (DNA): TGTGCCAGCAGCGTAGGCGGGACAGGAAACACCGGGGAGCTGTTTTTT.